These 29 T cell receptor beta chains originate from one sample sequenced in a study of cytomegalovirus exposure and HLA in healthy donors. Primers included in the PCR were 60 Vbeta and 13 Jbeta primers. Sequencing used immunoSEQ multiplex PCR; TCRdb keeps in-frame clones, though not all of them. The sample lists more than 60,000 clones, 78% occurring once. The sample comprised PBMCs. These receptors all stem from a woman between 40 and 50 years old in good health and CMV-seropositive.

The chain has TRBV6-1 and TRBJ2-2; 8 bases agree with TRBD1. Germline CDR1 reads MNHNS; CDR2 reads SASEGT. This CDR3 is built from 16 residues. V trimming: 4 bases; J trimming: 1 base; junction bases outside the gene matches: 5. The chain's CDR3 is CASSGPTGENTGELFF. CDR3 DNA: TGTGCCAGCAGTGGCCCGACAGGGGAGAACACCGGGGAGCTGTTTTTT.

This clone appeared once. The V gene is TRBV7-9, the J gene TRBJ2-3; 13 bases match TRBD2. Germline V gene sequence: CDR1 SEHNR, CDR2 FQNEAQ (reference sequence). The V segment lost 5 bases and the J segment 2 bases; nucleotides outside the gene matches: 4. This CDR3 has 16 amino acids. CDR3 coding DNA: TGTGCCAGCAGCACCGGACTAGCGGGGGACACAGATACGCAGTATTTT. This codes for CASSTGLAGDTDTQYF.

V gene TRBV7-2 combines with J gene TRBJ1-2; no firm D call. The CDR3 extends over 14 amino acids. The germline V gene has CDR1 SGHTA and CDR2 FQGNSA. The ends were cut back, 5 bases at V and 2 bases at J, with 12 bases in the middle. CDR3 loop: CASSLPGGNYGYTF. The CDR3 DNA reads TGTGCCAGCAGCCTGCCCGGAGGGAACTATGGCTACACCTTC. Based on the CDR3 plus reference TRBV7-2 and TRBJ1-2, the full variable domain is GAGVSQSPSNKVTEKGKDVELRCDPISGHTALYWYRQSLGQGLEFLIYFQGNSAPDKSGLPSDRFSAERTGGSVSTLTIQRTQQEDSAVYLCASSLPGGNYGYTFGSGTRLTVV.

This clone has only one observation. This chain connects TRBV6-5 to TRBJ2-3; 11 bases map to TRBD1. This CDR3 is built from 15 residues. The germline CDR1 and CDR2 sequences are MNHEY and SVGAGI. V shed 11 bases, J shed 6 bases, and the junction held 13 bases outside the gene matches. The CDR3 DNA reads as TGTGCCTCAACAAGGACAGGGGGCGATTGGGATACGCAGTATTTT. It translates to CASTRTGGDWDTQYF.

This sequence joins TRBV6-6 and TRBJ1-6; TRBD1 aligns across 7 bases. Per the germline V gene, CDR1 is MNHNY and CDR2 is SVGAGI (reference sequence). V lost 3 bases and J lost 9; bases outside the gene matches: 11. The CDR3 contains 16 residues. The CDR3 protein is CASSYRIDRASSPLHF. For the CDR3, the DNA is TGTGCCAGCAGTTATCGAATTGACAGGGCGAGTTCACCCCTCCACTTT.

The V and J genes are TRBV28 and TRBJ1-2; no clear D gene. CDR1 and CDR2 from the germline V gene are MDHEN and SYDVKM. The CDR3 sequence is 13 residues long. V was shortened by 3 bases and J by 4 bases, with 9 bases between the two germline ends. The CDR3 sequence is CASSFIGGYGYTF. The CDR3 bases are TGTGCCAGCAGTTTTATAGGAGGCTATGGCTACACCTTC.

V is TRBV28 and J is TRBJ1-6; the D gene is possibly TRBD1 (6 bases). Germline CDR1 and CDR2: MDHEN and SYDVKM. The germline V and J ends were trimmed by 5 bases and 7 bases, with 6 bases remaining between them. The CDR3 has 12 residues. The CDR3 DNA is TGTGCCAGCAGTGGACAGAATTCACCCCTCCACTTT. Protein: CASSGQNSPLHF.

J is TRBJ1-2 and V is TRBV28, with D perhaps TRBD1 (6 bases). The CDR3 totals 12 residues. V was cut by 7 bases and J by 4 bases, with 10 bases left in between. The germline CDR1 and CDR2 sequences are MDHEN and SYDVKM. Here the CDR3 DNA reads TGTGCCAGCATAAAAGGGGGCTATGGCTACACCTTC. It specifies CASIKGGYGYTF.

V is TRBV2 and J is TRBJ1-5; D remains ambiguous. Trimming removed 1 base from V and 0 bases from J, with 7 bases in between. CDR1 SNHLY and CDR2 FYNNEI come from the germline V gene. CDR3 length: 15 residues. In nucleotides, the CDR3 is TGTGCCAGCAGTGAAGGAACAAATAGCAATCAGCCCCAGCATTTT. Translating gives CASSEGTNSNQPQHF.

This clone appeared a few times. In DNA form, the CDR3 reads TGTGCCAGCTCACCACCGGGACAGGCCTACGAGCAGTACTTC. The encoded protein is CASSPPGQAYEQYF. The chain carries TRBV18 and TRBJ2-7, with 8 bases that match TRBD1. Per the germline V gene, CDR1 is KGHSH and CDR2 is LQKENI. CDR3 size: 14 residues. Germline trimming cut 0 bases from V and 2 bases from J; bases unmatched to any gene: 0.

The genes are TRBV7-6 and TRBJ2-3; 13 nucleotides align to TRBD2. Germline CDR1 reads SGHVS; CDR2 reads FNYEAQ. There are 16 residues in the CDR3. The J segment lost 5 bases and the V segment lost 5 bases, leaving 7 bases of the junction unmatched. The CDR3 is CASSPRLAGGQDTQYF. The CDR3 DNA reads as TGTGCCAGCAGCCCACGACTAGCGGGGGGACAAGATACGCAGTATTTT.

The genes are TRBV30 and TRBJ1-2; D may be TRBD1 (5 bases). Trimming cost V 0 bases and J 8 bases, with 10 bases left between them. The CDR3 is 12 amino acids. The germline gives CDR1 GTSNPN, CDR2 SVGIG (reference sequence). The CDR3 nucleotides are TGTGCCTGGAGTGTACATGGGGCGGGCTACACCTTC. Protein sequence: CAWSVHGAGYTF. Together with reference TRBV30 and TRBJ1-2, the CDR3 gives the full variable domain: SQTIHQWPATLVQPVGSPLSLECTVEGTSNPNLYWYRQAAGRGLQLLFYSVGIGQISSEVPQNLSASRPQDRQFILSSKKLLLSDSGFYLCAWSVHGAGYTFGSGTRLTVV.

The V and J genes are TRBV5-1 and TRBJ2-7; maybe TRBD1 (7 bases). The CDR3 totals 15 residues. Germline CDR1 is SGHRS and CDR2 is YFSETQ. Trimming stripped 4 bases from V and 5 bases from J, with 19 bases between. The DNA for the CDR3 is TGCGCCAGCAGCGGGGAGGTAGGGGGCGCGGACGAGCAGTACTTC. Translation: CASSGEVGGADEQYF.

The chain is built from TRBV27 and TRBJ2-3, with D hard to call. Looked up from germline, CDR1 is MNHEY and CDR2 is SMNVEV (reference sequence). V lost 5 bases and J lost 0, with 6 bases in between. This CDR3 is built from 13 residues. The CDR3 is CASSTGSTDTQYF. CDR3 in DNA: TGTGCCAGCAGTACTGGTAGCACAGATACGCAGTATTTT.

The chain combines TRBV10-3 with TRBJ1-5; D possibly corresponds to TRBD1 (5 bases). The CDR3 covers 13 residues. Per germline, CDR1 ENHRY and CDR2 SYGVKD. The germline V and J ends were trimmed by 7 bases and 4 bases, with 11 bases remaining between them. The CDR3 here is CAITMDNNQPQHF. CDR3 DNA sequence: TGTGCCATCACCATGGACAATAATCAGCCCCAGCATTTT.

The chain carries TRBV7-9 and TRBJ2-5, with 12 bases aligning to TRBD2. Germline CDR1 SEHNR, CDR2 FQNEAQ (reference sequence). CDR3 size: 19 residues. J was trimmed by 1 base and V by 1 base; bases with no gene match: 10. This chain's CDR3 is CASSLVRLAGGSFQETQYF. The CDR3 coding sequence is TGTGCCAGCAGCTTAGTCCGGCTAGCGGGGGGGTCTTTCCAAGAGACCCAGTACTTC.

J is TRBJ2-1 and V is TRBV29-1; 9 nucleotides line up with TRBD2. Trimming cost V 6 bases and J 9 bases; bases outside gene matches: 6. The CDR3 extends over 12 amino acids. Germline V lookup: CDR1 SQVTM, CDR2 ANQGSEA. CDR3 protein: CSVGTSFGEQFF. The CDR3, as DNA: TGCAGCGTCGGGACTAGCTTTGGTGAGCAGTTCTTC.

This clone has only one observation. The V gene is TRBV9, the J gene TRBJ2-1; 7 nucleotides line up with TRBD2. Germline trimming cut 0 bases from V and 7 bases from J; bases unmatched to any gene: 7. From germline, CDR1 is SGDLS and CDR2 YYNGEE. CDR3 length equals 15 residues. The CDR3 sequence is CASSVGGRAGNEQFF. The CDR3 DNA follows: TGTGCCAGCAGCGTAGGAGGGCGAGCGGGGAATGAGCAGTTCTTC.

The chain recombines TRBV5-1 with TRBJ1-1; no firm D call. The V gene lost 3 bases and the J gene lost 1 base, with 10 bases spanning the gap. Germline CDR1 SGHRS, CDR2 YFSETQ. There are 14 residues in the CDR3. The DNA of the CDR3 is TGCGCCAGCAGCTCTTTTCAGCGGAACACTGAAGCTTTCTTT. Amino acids: CASSSFQRNTEAFF.

This clone has a handful of counts. The chain links TRBV5-1 to TRBJ2-7, with TRBD2 identical over 9 bases. The trim removed 4 bases at V and 6 bases at J, leaving 11 bases unmatched. Per germline, CDR1 SGHRS and CDR2 YFSETQ. The CDR3 runs to 15 residues. As DNA, the CDR3 is TGCGCCAGCAGCAGCGAGCCGGGACTAGCCAGCGAGCAGTACTTC. It yields the protein CASSSEPGLASEQYF.

This rearrangement joins TRBV14 to TRBJ2-2; 9 positions agree with TRBD2. Trimming took 1 base from V and 0 from J; bases not matched to a gene: 3. The CDR3 has 17 amino acids. Germline CDR1 and CDR2: SGHDN and FVKESK. The CDR3: CASSQVGLATNTGELFF. For the CDR3, the DNA is TGTGCCAGCAGCCAAGTGGGACTAGCAACGAACACCGGGGAGCTGTTTTTT.

In this sample, this clone turned up once. The V gene is TRBV7-2, the J gene TRBJ2-2; D uncertain. The CDR3 contains 12 residues. The germline V gene encodes CDR1 SGHTA and CDR2 FQGNSA. Trimming stripped 1 base from V and 8 bases from J, with 5 bases between. The CDR3 nucleotides are TGTGCCAGCAGCTTAGGGAGAGGGGAGCTGTTTTTT. Its translation: CASSLGRGELFF.

This clone was seen only a few times. The rearrangement joins TRBV2 to TRBJ2-3; D ambiguous. Germline-derived CDR1 and CDR2 are SNHLY and FYNNEI. This CDR3 region has 12 residues. Trimming pared 6 bases from V and 4 bases from J, leaving 8 bases between. The CDR3 loop reads CASRSYADTQYF. The CDR3 coding sequence is TGTGCCAGCAGAAGCTACGCAGATACGCAGTATTTT.

This chain uses TRBV13 with TRBJ2-1; 10 positions agree with TRBD2. Germline CDR1 reads PRHDT; CDR2 reads FYEKMQ (reference sequence). V was pared by 5 bases and J by 6 bases, with 4 bases of the junction left unmatched. This CDR3 has 14 amino acids. Written as DNA, the CDR3 is TGTGCCAGCAGCATTGGACTAGCGGTCAATGAGCAGTTCTTC. As protein: CASSIGLAVNEQFF.

This clone showed up just a few times. The V call is TRBV5-6, the J call TRBJ2-4; TRBD1 agrees at 7 bases. CDR1 and CDR2 (germline): SGHDT, YYEEEE. J gave up 3 bases and V 4 bases, and 4 bases lay outside the gene matches. This CDR3 is built from 14 residues. As DNA, the CDR3 is TGTGCCAGCAGCCTACAGGGGAGCAAAAACATTCAGTACTTC. The encoded protein is CASSLQGSKNIQYF.

The V gene is TRBV27, the J gene TRBJ2-7; possibly TRBD2 for D (6 bases). With 5 bases removed from V and 2 bases from J, the gap between germline ends came to 16 bases. Germline V gives CDR1 MNHEY, CDR2 SMNVEV (reference sequence). CDR3 length: 15 residues. CDR3 loop: CASSGRDSYAYEQYF. In DNA form, the CDR3 reads TGTGCCAGCAGTGGCCGGGACTCCTACGCCTACGAGCAGTACTTC.

The chain uses TRBV19 and TRBJ2-2; TRBD2 matches 8 bases. V shed 3 bases, J shed 4 bases, and the junction held 7 bases outside the gene matches. CDR3 length: 16 amino acids. In germline, CDR1 is LNHDA, CDR2 SQIVND (reference sequence). The CDR3: CASSIPSGGRTGELFF. DNA of the CDR3: TGTGCCAGTAGTATCCCGTCGGGGGGGCGCACCGGGGAGCTGTTTTTT. Full variable domain (missing parts from reference TRBV19 and TRBJ2-2): DGGITQSPKYLFRKEGQNVTLSCEQNLNHDAMYWYRQDPGQGLRLIYYSQIVNDFQKGDIAEGYSVSREKKESFPLTVTSAQKNPTAFYLCASSIPSGGRTGELFFGEGSRLTVL.

This chain links TRBV29-1 with TRBJ1-2, with TRBD1 identical over 10 bases. Germline values: CDR1 SQVTM, CDR2 ANQGSEA. CDR3 length: 15 amino acids. Unmatched junction bases numbered 11, after V lost 6 bases and J lost 4 bases. CDR3: CSVTKRQGAAYGYTF. In DNA, the CDR3 is TGCAGCGTCACAAAGAGACAGGGGGCCGCCTATGGCTACACCTTC.

This clone appeared a few times. The gene calls are TRBV2 and TRBJ2-7; D perhaps matches TRBD1 (6 bases). Germline values: CDR1 SNHLY, CDR2 FYNNEI. V dropped 8 bases and J dropped 2 bases, with 10 bases sitting between them. This CDR3 contains 12 residues. The CDR3: CASGRDTYEQYF. The CDR3 DNA follows: TGTGCCAGCGGTCGGGACACCTACGAGCAGTACTTC.